The present T cell receptor (beta chain) was sequenced within a study of T-cell reconstitution after alpha-beta-depleted transplantation in children. This CDR3 is 17 amino acids long. Germline CDR1 SEHNR, CDR2 FQNEAQ (reference sequence). Trimming removed 4 bases from V and 1 base from J, with 16 bases in between. This clonotype was observed a few times. This sample's TCRbeta library carried unique molecular identifier barcodes. Using its own MiXCR run on the PCR reads, TCRdb lists one record per CDR3 protein. This table holds about 640,000 distinct CDR3 sequences, roughly 15% found once. The sequence was collected from a human donor who donated a stem cell graft to a child with acute myeloid leukemia. The specimen was PBMCs from the stem cell graft donor, collected from the stem cell graft. This sequence joins TRBV7-9 and TRBJ1-4; D is perhaps TRBD1 (5 bases). The CDR3 reads CASSSQLQGGTNEKLFF. CDR3 bases: TGTGCCAGCAGCTCACAACTCCAGGGAGGAACTAATGAAAAACTGTTTTTT.